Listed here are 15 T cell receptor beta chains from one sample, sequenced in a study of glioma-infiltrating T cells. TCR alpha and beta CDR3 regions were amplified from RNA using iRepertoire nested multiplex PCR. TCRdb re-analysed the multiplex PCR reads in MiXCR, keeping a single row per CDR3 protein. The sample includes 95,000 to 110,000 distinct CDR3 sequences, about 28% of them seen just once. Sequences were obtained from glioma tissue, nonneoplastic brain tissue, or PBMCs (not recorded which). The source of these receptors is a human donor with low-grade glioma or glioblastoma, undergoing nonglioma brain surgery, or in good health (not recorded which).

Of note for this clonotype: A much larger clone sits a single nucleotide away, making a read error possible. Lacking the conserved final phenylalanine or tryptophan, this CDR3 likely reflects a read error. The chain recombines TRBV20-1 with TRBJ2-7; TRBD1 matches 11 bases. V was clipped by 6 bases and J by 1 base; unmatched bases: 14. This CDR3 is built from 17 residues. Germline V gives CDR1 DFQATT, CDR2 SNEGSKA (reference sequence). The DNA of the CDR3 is TGCAGTGCCCGACCGCTCGCCGGACAGGGGGCTTCCTACGAGCAGTACTAC. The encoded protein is CSARPLAGQGASYEQYY.

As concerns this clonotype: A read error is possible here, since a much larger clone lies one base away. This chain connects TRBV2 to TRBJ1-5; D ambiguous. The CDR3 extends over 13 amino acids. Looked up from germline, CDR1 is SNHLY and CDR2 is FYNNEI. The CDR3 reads CASGDERNQPQHF. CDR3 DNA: TGTGCCAGCGGTGATGAACGCAATCAGCCCCAGCATTTT.

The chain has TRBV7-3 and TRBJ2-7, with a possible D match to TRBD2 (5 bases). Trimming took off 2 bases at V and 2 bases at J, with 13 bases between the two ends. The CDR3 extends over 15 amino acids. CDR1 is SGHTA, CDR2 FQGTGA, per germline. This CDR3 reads CASSLGLGSPYEQYF. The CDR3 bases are TGTGCCAGCAGCTTAGGACTGGGGAGCCCCTACGAGCAGTACTTC.

The CDR3 nucleotides read TGTGCCAGCAGCTTGGGACAGAGCTCCTACGAGCAGTACTTC. Translating gives CASSLGQSSYEQYF. This rearrangement joins TRBV7-2 to TRBJ2-7, with 7 bases fitting TRBD1. Germline V gene data show CDR1 as SGHTA and CDR2 as FQGNSA. This CDR3 region has 14 residues. Losses at the gene ends were 3 bases for V and 0 bases for J; bases not matched to a gene: 2.

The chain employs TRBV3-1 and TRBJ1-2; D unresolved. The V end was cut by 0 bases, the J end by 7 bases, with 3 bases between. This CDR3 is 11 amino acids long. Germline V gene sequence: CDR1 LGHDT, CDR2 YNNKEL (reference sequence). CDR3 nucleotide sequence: TGTGCCAGCAGCCAAGAAAGTGGCTACACCTTC. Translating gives CASSQESGYTF. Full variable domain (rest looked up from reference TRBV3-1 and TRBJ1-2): DTAVSQTPKYLVTQMGNDKSIKCEQNLGHDTMYWYKQDSKKFLKIMFSYNNKELIINETVPNRFSPKSPDKAHLNLHINSLELGDSAVYFCASSQESGYTFGSGTRLTVV.

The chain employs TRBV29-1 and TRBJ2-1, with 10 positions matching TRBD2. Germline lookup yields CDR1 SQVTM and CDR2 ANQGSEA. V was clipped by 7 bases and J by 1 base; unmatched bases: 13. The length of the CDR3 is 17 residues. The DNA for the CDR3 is TGCAGCGCCAACGTGCTAGCGGGGGCCCAATCCTACAATGAGCAGTTCTTC. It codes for CSANVLAGAQSYNEQFF.

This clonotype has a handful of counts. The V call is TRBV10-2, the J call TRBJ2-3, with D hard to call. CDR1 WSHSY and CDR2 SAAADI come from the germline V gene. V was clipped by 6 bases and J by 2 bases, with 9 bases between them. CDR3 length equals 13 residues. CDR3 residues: CASRSSNTDTQYF. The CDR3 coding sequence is TGCGCCAGCAGAAGTAGCAACACAGATACGCAGTATTTT.

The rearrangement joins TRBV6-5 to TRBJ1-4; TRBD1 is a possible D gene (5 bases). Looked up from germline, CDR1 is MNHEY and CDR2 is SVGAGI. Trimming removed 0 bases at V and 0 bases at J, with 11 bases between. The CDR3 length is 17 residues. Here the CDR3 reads CASSYSTAKATNEKLFF. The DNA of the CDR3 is TGTGCCAGCAGTTACTCGACAGCCAAGGCAACTAATGAAAAACTGTTTTTT.

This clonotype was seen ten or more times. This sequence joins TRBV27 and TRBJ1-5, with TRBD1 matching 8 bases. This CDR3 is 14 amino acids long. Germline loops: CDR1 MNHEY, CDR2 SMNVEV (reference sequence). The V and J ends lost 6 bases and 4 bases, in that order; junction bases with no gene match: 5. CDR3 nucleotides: TGTGCCAGCAGGGGGGACAGGTGGAATCAGCCCCAGCATTTT. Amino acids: CASRGDRWNQPQHF.

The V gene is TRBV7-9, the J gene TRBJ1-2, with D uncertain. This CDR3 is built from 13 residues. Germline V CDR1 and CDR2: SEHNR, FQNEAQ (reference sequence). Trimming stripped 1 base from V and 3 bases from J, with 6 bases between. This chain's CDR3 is CASSLGSYYGYTF. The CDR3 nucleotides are TGTGCCAGCAGCTTAGGGAGCTACTATGGCTACACCTTC.

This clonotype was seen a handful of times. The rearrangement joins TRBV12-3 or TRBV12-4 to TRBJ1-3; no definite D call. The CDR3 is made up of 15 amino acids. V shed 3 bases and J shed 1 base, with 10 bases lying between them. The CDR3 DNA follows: TGTGCCAGCAGTTTGCTAGGGTTGTCTGGAAACACCATATATTTT. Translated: CASSLLGLSGNTIYF.

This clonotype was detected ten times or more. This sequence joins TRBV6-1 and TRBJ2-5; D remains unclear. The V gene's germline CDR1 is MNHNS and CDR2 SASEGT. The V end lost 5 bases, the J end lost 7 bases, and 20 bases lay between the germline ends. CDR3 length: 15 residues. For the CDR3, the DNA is TGTGCCAGCAGTACGAGCCTTGGGCAGGTGGGGACCCAGTACTTC. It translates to CASSTSLGQVGTQYF.

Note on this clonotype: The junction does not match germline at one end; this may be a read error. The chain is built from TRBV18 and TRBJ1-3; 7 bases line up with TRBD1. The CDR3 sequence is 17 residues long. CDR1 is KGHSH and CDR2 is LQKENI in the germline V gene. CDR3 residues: CVSSPPVGQVSGNTIYF. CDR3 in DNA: TGTGTCAGCTCACCACCGGTCGGACAGGTCTCTGGAAACACCATATATTTT.

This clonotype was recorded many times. This CDR3 reads CASTLGQGAPSEQYF. The CDR3 nucleotides are TGTGCCAGCACCCTGGGGCAGGGGGCCCCCAGCGAGCAGTACTTC. The V call is TRBV6-1, the J call TRBJ2-7; TRBD1 aligns across 8 bases. The CDR3 is 15 residues long. Trimming cost V 7 bases and J 6 bases; bases outside gene matches: 14. Germline-derived CDR1 and CDR2 are MNHNS and SASEGT.

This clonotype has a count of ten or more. In DNA form, the CDR3 reads TGTGCCAGCAGTTCTTCCGGGACCCTGCCCCTTTACACCTTC. Translation gives CASSSSGTLPLYTF. The V and J genes are TRBV6-1 and TRBJ1-2, with TRBD1 as a possible D gene (5 bases). The CDR3 length is 14 residues. The germline gives CDR1 MNHNS, CDR2 SASEGT. V was clipped by 5 bases and J by 11 bases, with 21 bases between them.